What follows is one TCR beta chain and its context. This clonotype came up a few times. Its recognized antigen is unknown. No quality values exist for individual bases; no much larger clone is one base distant. This record comes from a study of T cells in Graves' hyperthyroidism and ophthalmopathy (dated by TCRdb to 2018 to 2020). Turning to the overall study: Peripheral blood samples were taken at initial diagnosis, before any treatment was given. TCR Vbeta CDR3 sequencing of 135 peripheral blood samples (fewer than 45 ophthalmopathy, 75 hyperthyroidism and around 17 progressor patients) is reported in the paper. To identify TCR V-J signatures that set the groups apart, the researchers used a discovery cohort of 90 to 100 patients, made up of around 40 with Graves' ophthalmopathy and some 55 with stable Graves' hyperthyroidism. Thyroid tissue and blood T-cell repertoires from over 5 Graves' hyperthyroidism patients were also compared in the study. After sampling, hyperthyroidism patients received methimazole starting at 30 mg daily, and ophthalmopathy patients received high-dose intravenous methylprednisolone. An independent validation cohort of around 19 hyperthyroidism patients and some 15 patients who later progressed to ophthalmopathy tested prospective prediction of ophthalmopathy. The approximately 95 discovery patients were divided at random into training and test sets in a 7:3 ratio. Broader findings and caveats from the paper: No statistical method was used to set the sample size in advance, and investigators knew the group allocation. Ophthalmopathy was separated from stable hyperthyroidism by a 13 V-J signature model, with over 85% sensitivity and 81% to 82% specificity obtained in cross-validation and 80%/75% obtained in testing. During validation, the model predicted progression to ophthalmopathy a median of approximately 7 months ahead of onset, with around 71% sensitivity and about 72% specificity. Most expanded thyroid clonotypes (frequency above 0.001) were also detected in blood, suggesting blood repertoires may reflect thyroid immune responses.

The CDR3 measures 15 amino acids from cysteine to phenylalanine. Left in the record is the CDR3 DNA by itself, 45 bases read in frame from the first base. CDR1 LNHNV and CDR2 YYDKDF are derived from the germline V gene (reference sequence). V lost 0 bases and J lost 1 base; the stretch between them is 10 bases long. TCR beta CDR3 regions were amplified from RNA transcripts. The first round of RT-PCR for the TCR CDR3 was performed with the HTBI primer set and the Qiagen OneStep RT-PCR kit. A second multiplex PCR round built the libraries, followed by size selection and purification. Paired-end sequencing of the libraries was performed with 100 bp reads on an Illumina HiSeq2000. As for how the authors treated the data: SOAPnuke was used to process the raw data, removing reads that contained adapters or uncalled bases, had a mean Phred below 15, or lacked an exact match to the constant primer or identifier. High-quality paired reads were merged with COPE v1.2.5, and unique nucleotide sequences were defined as clonotypes. MiTCR v1.1 was used to align clonotypes to the IMGT TRBV, TRBD and TRBJ reference segments. Analysis was restricted to V-J combinations with a frequency above 0.0001, which covered 99.2% of repertoires. A TCS score was defined as the ratio between F50 (clonal expansion) and ExV (chaos), using BLOSUM62-based TCRdist between CDR3 peptides within each V-J. Welch's t-statistics and random forest reduced 514 V-J features to 13, which were used in a naive Bayes classifier (R e1071). The public sequencing data were trimmed at Q25 with fastp and processed into clonotypes with MiXCR by TCRdb, which kept only in-frame beta chains. Entries are consolidated by CDR3 protein sequence, retaining the most common genes and DNA. V and J calls and clone size were set by TCRdb, not the authors. This sample holds hundreds of thousands of distinct CDR3 sequences; roughly 21% were observed only once. The ten top clones hold roughly 50% of the sample.

Moderately to severely active disease, a Clinical Activity Score of at least 3, a NOSPECS grade of at least 4, and a duration under 3 months were present in ophthalmopathy patients. Any patient with an uncontrolled infection, another autoimmune disease, pregnancy or lactation was excluded. Clinical symptoms, serum thyroxine and TRAb, thyroid ultrasound, and orbital computed tomography formed the basis for the diagnoses. PBMCs were isolated from 7.5 to 10 ml of fresh peripheral blood by Ficoll-Paque density gradient centrifugation. Trizol reagent was used to extract total RNA, and RNA quality was then checked on an Agilent 2100 Bioanalyzer.

The clonotype originates from a middle-aged man with Graves' ophthalmopathy. The source material was blood. The chain was built from TRBV15 and TRBJ2-7; 6 matching bases give a weak D call of TRBD2. The CDR3 region reads CATSRDLGTSYEQYF. The DNA sequence is TGTGCCACCAGCAGAGATCTTGGGACTTCCTACGAGCAGTACTTC.